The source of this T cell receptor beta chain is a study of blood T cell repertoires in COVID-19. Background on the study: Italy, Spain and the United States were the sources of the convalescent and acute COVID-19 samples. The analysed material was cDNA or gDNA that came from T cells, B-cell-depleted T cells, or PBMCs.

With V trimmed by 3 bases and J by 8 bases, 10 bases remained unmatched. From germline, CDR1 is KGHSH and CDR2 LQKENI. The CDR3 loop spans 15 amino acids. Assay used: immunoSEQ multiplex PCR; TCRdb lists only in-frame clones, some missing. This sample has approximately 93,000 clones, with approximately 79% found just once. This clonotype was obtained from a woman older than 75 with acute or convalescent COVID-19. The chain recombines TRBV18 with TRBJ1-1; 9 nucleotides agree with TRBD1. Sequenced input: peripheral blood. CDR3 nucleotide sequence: TGTGCCAGCTCACCTGTCCCGGGACAGGGACGGGAAGCTTTCTTT. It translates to CASSPVPGQGREAFF.